These 10 T cell receptor beta chains were all obtained from the same sample, sequenced in a study of blood T cell repertoires in COVID-19. Libraries were prepared by immunoSEQ multiplex PCR; TCRdb keeps only in-frame clonotypes and omits some of them. The table shows tens of thousands of clones, with 79% occurring only once. The sequencing input was peripheral blood. The receptors here all came from a human donor in a cohort sampled during active COVID-19.

The rearrangement links TRBV9 to TRBJ2-6; D is perhaps TRBD1 (6 bases). Deletions cut 4 bases from V and 4 bases from J, with 15 bases between. The CDR3 is 16 amino acids. The germline CDR1 and CDR2 sequences are SGDLS and YYNGEE. This chain's CDR3 is CASSREAGAGANVLTF. DNA of the CDR3: TGTGCCAGCAGCCGCGAAGCAGGGGCCGGGGCCAACGTCCTGACTTTC. The full variable domain, rest sourced from reference TRBV9 and TRBJ2-6, is DSGVTQTPKHLITATGQRVTLRCSPRSGDLSVYWYQQSLDQGLQFLIQYYNGEERAKGNILERFSAQQFPDLHSELNLSSLELGDSALYFCASSREAGAGANVLTFGAGSRLTVL.

CDR3 loop: CASSPPTRGTETQYF. The CDR3 nucleotides are TGTGCCAGCTCGCCCCCGACCAGGGGTACGGAGACCCAGTACTTC. The gene calls are TRBV18 and TRBJ2-5; maybe TRBD1 (6 bases). This CDR3 comprises 15 residues. Looked up from germline, CDR1 is KGHSH and CDR2 is LQKENI. V was clipped by 6 bases and J by 5 bases, with 19 bases between them.

This clone was picked up one time. V and J are TRBV30 and TRBJ1-2; maybe TRBD1 (6 bases). The CDR3 contains 13 residues. Germline V CDR1 and CDR2: GTSNPN, SVGIG (reference sequence). The germline V and J ends were trimmed by 3 bases and 8 bases, with 16 bases remaining between them. For the CDR3, the DNA is TGTGCCTGGAGAGACTCCGGGACAAACGGCTACACCTTC. Its translation is CAWRDSGTNGYTF.

The V call is TRBV24-1, the J call TRBJ2-5, with 7 bases matching TRBD2. Germline lookup yields CDR1 KGHDR and CDR2 SFDVKD. With 7 bases clipped from V and 2 bases from J, the junction kept 6 bases outside the gene matches. CDR3 size: 14 residues. The CDR3 region has the DNA TGTGCCACCAGCAACTGGGGGGGACAAGAGACCCAGTACTTC. Amino acids: CATSNWGGQETQYF.

This rearrangement joins TRBV4-2 to TRBJ2-7, with D maybe TRBD1 (6 bases). Germline V gene lookup returns CDR1 LGHNA and CDR2 YNFKEQ. Trimming pared 8 bases from V and 3 bases from J, leaving 11 bases between. CDR3 length equals 12 residues. CDR3 in amino acids: CASGTSRYEQYF. The CDR3 DNA reads TGTGCCAGCGGGACAAGTCGCTACGAGCAGTACTTC.

The chain has TRBV20-1 and TRBJ1-1, with TRBD1 matching 10 bases. In germline, CDR1 is DFQATT, CDR2 SNEGSKA (reference sequence). Unmatched junction bases numbered 8, after V lost 3 bases and J lost 4 bases. The CDR3 consists of 15 residues. CDR3 in DNA: TGCAGTGCTAGTGGGGACAGGGGATGGTTCACTGAAGCTTTCTTT. Translated, it gives CSASGDRGWFTEAFF.

J is TRBJ1-2 and V is TRBV2, with a possible D match to TRBD1 (6 bases). This CDR3 is 12 amino acids long. The germline CDR1 and CDR2 sequences are SNHLY and FYNNEI. The ends were cut back, 8 bases at V and 8 bases at J, with 15 bases in the middle. The chain's CDR3 is CASYRQAGGYTF. Written as DNA, the CDR3 is TGTGCCAGCTACCGACAGGCCGGGGGCTACACCTTC.

This clone rates as medium-sized (0.01 to 0.1%). This chain uses TRBV6-6 with TRBJ1-2; D may be TRBD1 (5 bases). Trimming pared 5 bases from V and 10 bases from J, leaving 14 bases between. CDR1 and CDR2 (germline): MNHNY, SVGAGI (reference sequence). CDR3 length: 12 residues. The CDR3 region has the DNA TGTGCCAGCAGTAACTTAGGACACTTCTACACCTTC. This translates into CASSNLGHFYTF.

This clone showed up many times. The V and J genes are TRBV3-1 (or the pseudogene TRBV3-2) and TRBJ1-2, with D perhaps matching TRBD1 (5 bases). Trimming took off 7 bases at V and 7 bases at J, with 13 bases between the two ends. Germline CDR1 and CDR2: LGHDT and YNNKEL (reference sequence). The CDR3 covers 12 residues. The CDR3 is CASTQGQGGYTF. In DNA, the CDR3 is TGTGCCAGCACCCAGGGCCAGGGTGGCTACACCTTC.

The chain uses TRBV5-1 and TRBJ2-7; 9 positions agree with TRBD1. From germline, CDR1 is SGHRS and CDR2 YFSETQ. V trimming: 3 bases; J trimming: 1 base; junction bases outside the gene matches: 8. The CDR3 extends over 16 amino acids. The CDR3, as DNA: TGCGCCAGCAGCTGGGTCCCGGACAGGGGTTCCTACGAGCAGTACTTC. Translating it yields CASSWVPDRGSYEQYF. Together with reference TRBV5-1 and TRBJ2-7, the CDR3 gives the full variable domain: KAGVTQTPRYLIKTRGQQVTLSCSPISGHRSVSWYQQTPGQGLQFLFEYFSETQRNKGNFPGRFSGRQFSNSRSEMNVSTLELGDSALYLCASSWVPDRGSYEQYFGPGTRLTVT.